Reported below is one TCR beta chain. Its antigen is as yet unknown. This CDR3 comprises 13 residues. Trimming removed 1 base at V and 5 bases at J, with 5 bases between. TCRdb analysed the RT-PCR reads with MiXCR anew, one entry per CDR3 protein. The sample lists about 780,000 distinct CDR3 sequences; around 18% were seen once. This record comes from a study of response to subunit inactivated influenza vaccine. Study-level results: Authors suggested each seasonal influenza vaccination recruits few new T cells.

This chain joins TRBV12-3 or TRBV12-4 and TRBJ2-2; D ambiguous. The starting material was PBMCs from blood, obtained 4 to 6 days after vaccination. This sequence was found in a man between 45 and 60 years old who received an inactivated influenza vaccine. CDR3 sequence reads: CASSLDLTGELFF. CDR3 coding DNA: TGTGCCAGCAGTTTAGACTTGACCGGGGAGCTGTTTTTT.